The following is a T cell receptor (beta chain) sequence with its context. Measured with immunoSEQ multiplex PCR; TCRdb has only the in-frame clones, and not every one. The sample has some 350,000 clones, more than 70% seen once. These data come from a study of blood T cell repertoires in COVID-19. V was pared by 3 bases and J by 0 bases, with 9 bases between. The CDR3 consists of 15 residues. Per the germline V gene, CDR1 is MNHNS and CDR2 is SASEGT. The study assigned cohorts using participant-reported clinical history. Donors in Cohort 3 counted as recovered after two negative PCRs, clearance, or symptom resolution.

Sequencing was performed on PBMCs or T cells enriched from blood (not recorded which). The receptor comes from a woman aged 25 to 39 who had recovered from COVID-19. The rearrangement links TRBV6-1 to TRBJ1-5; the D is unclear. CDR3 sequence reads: CASSDTGYSNQPQHF. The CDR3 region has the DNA TGTGCCAGCAGTGATACCGGTTATAGCAATCAGCCCCAGCATTTT.